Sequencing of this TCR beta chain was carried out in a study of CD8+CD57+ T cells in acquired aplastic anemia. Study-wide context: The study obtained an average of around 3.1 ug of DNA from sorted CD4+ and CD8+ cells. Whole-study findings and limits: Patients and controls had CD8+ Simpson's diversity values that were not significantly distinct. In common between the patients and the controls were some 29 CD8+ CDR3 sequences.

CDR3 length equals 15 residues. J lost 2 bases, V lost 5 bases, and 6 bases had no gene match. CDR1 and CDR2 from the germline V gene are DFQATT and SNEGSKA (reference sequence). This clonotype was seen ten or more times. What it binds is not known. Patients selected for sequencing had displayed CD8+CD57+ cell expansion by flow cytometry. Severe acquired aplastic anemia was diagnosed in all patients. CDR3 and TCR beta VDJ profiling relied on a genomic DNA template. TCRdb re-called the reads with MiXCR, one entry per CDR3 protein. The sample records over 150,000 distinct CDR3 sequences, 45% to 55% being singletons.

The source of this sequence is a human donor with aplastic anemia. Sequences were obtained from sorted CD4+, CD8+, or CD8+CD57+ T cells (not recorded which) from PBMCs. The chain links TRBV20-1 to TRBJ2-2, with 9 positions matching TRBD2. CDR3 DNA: TGCAGTGCTCCTCTAGCGGGATTAAACACCGGGGAGCTGTTTTTT. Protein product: CSAPLAGLNTGELFF.